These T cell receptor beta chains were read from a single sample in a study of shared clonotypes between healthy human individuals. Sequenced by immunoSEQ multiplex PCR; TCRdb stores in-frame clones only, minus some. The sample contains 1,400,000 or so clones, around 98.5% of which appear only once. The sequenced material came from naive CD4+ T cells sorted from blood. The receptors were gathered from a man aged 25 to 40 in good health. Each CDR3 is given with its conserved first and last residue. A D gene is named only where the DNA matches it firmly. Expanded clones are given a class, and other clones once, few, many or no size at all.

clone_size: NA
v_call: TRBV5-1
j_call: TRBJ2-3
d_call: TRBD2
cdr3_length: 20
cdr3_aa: CASSLVALAGVRAIPDTQYF
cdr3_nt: TGCGCCAGCAGCTTGGTGGCCCTAGCGGGAGTCAGGGCTATCCCAGATACGCAGTATTTT

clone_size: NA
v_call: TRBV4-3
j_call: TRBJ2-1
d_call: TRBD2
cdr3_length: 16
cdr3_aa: CASSHRPGLGHNEQFF
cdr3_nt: TGCGCCAGCAGCCACAGACCGGGACTAGGTCACAATGAGCAGTTCTTC

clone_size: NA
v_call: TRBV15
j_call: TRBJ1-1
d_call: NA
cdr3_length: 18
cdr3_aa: CATSGRNDGGWVNTEAFF
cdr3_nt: TGTGCCACCAGCGGACGAAATGACGGAGGGTGGGTGAACACTGAAGCTTTCTTT

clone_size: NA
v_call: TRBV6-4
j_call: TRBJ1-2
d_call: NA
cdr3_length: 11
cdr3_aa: CASSDFYGYTF
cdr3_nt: TGTGCCAGCAGTGACTTCTATGGCTACACCTTC

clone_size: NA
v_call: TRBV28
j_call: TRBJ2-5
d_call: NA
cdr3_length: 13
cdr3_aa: CASSLIGIRTQYF
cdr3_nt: TGTGCCAGCAGTTTAATCGGGATACGGACCCAGTACTTC

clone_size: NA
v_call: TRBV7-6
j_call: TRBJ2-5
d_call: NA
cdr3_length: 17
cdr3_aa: CASSLRGLGGVQETQYF
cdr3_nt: TGTGCCAGCAGCTTACGAGGACTAGGGGGCGTTCAAGAGACCCAGTACTTC

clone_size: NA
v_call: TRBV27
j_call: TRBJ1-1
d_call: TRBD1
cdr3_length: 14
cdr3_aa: CASSFQGAYTEAFF
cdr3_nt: TGTGCCAGCAGTTTCCAGGGGGCTTACACTGAAGCTTTCTTT

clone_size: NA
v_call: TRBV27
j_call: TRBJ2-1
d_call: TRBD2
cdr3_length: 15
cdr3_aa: CASTLAGGLGNEQFF
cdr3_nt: TGTGCCAGCACTCTAGCGGGAGGGCTAGGTAATGAGCAGTTCTTC

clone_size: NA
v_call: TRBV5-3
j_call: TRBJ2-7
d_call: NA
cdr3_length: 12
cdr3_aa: CARRTGLYEQYF
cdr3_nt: TGTGCCAGAAGGACGGGGCTCTACGAGCAGTACTTC

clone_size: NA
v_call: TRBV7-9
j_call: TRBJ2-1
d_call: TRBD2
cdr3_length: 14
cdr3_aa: CASSSSGGVDEQFF
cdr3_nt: TGTGCCAGCAGCTCTAGCGGCGGTGTCGATGAGCAGTTCTTC

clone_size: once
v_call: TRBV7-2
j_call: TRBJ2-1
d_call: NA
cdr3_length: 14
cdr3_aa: CASSLITSVDEQFF
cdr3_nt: TGTGCCAGCAGCCTCATAACGTCGGTGGATGAGCAGTTCTTC

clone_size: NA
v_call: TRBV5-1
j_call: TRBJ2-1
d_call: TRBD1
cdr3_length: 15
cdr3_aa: CASSPGQGWYNEQFF
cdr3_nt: TGCGCCAGCAGCCCAGGACAGGGTTGGTACAATGAGCAGTTCTTC

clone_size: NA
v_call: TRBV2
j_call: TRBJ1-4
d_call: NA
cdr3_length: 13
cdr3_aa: CASRDAVNEKLFF
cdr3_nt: TGTGCCAGCAGGGACGCAGTTAATGAAAAACTGTTTTTT

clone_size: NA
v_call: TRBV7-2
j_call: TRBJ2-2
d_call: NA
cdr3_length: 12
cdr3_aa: CASSSDTGELFF
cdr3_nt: TGTGCCAGCAGCTCCGACACCGGGGAGCTGTTTTTT

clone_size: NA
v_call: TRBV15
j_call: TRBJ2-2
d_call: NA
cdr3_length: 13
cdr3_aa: CATSRALTGELFF
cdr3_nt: TGTGCCACCAGCAGAGCTCTCACCGGGGAGCTGTTTTTT

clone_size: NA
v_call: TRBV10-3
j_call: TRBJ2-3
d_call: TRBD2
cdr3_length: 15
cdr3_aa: CAISRLAGDPDTQYF
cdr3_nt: TGTGCCATCAGCCGACTAGCGGGAGATCCAGATACGCAGTATTTT

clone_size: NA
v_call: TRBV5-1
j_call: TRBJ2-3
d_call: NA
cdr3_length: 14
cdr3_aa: CASSVGHPTDTQYF
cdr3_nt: TGCGCCAGCAGCGTGGGACACCCAACAGATACGCAGTATTTT

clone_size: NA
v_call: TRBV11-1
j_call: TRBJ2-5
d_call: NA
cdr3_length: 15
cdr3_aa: CASSDRRPSAETQYF
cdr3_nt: TGTGCCAGCTCAGACCGGAGGCCTTCTGCGGAGACCCAGTACTTC

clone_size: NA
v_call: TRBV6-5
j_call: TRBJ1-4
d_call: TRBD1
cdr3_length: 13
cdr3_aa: CASRGTDANILFF
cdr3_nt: TGTGCCAGCAGAGGGACAGACGCAAATATACTGTTTTTT

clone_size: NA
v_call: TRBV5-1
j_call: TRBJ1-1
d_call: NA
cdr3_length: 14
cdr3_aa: CASSLVRGDTEAFF
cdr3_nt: TGCGCCAGCAGCTTGGTCCGGGGGGACACTGAAGCTTTCTTT

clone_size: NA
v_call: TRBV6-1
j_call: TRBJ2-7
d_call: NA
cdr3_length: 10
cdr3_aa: CATSGYEQYF
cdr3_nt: TGTGCCACCAGCGGCTACGAGCAGTACTTC

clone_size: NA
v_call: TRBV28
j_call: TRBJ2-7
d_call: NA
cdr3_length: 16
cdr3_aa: CASSPPSGDVAYEQYF
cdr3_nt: TGTGCCAGCAGCCCACCGTCGGGGGATGTAGCCTACGAGCAGTACTTC

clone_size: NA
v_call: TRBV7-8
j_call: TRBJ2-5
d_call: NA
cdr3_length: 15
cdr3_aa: CASSFFSGFQETQYF
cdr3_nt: TGTGCCAGCAGCTTCTTCTCAGGGTTCCAGGAGACCCAGTACTTC

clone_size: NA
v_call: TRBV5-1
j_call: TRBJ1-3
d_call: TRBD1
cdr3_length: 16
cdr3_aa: CASSLMDRGTGNTIYF
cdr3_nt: TGCGCCAGCAGCTTGATGGACAGGGGGACTGGAAACACCATATATTTT

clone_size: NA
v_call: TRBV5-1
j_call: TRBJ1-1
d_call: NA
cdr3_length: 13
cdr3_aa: CASSLIMETEAFF
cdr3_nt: TGCGCCAGCAGCTTGATTATGGAAACTGAAGCTTTCTTT

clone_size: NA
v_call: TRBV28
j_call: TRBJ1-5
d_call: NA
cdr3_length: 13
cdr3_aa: CASSLVGNQPQHF
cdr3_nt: TGTGCCAGCAGTTTAGTGGGGAATCAGCCCCAGCATTTT

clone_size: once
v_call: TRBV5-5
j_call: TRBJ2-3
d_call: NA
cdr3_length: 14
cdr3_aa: CASSLTGWADTQYF
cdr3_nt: TGTGCCAGCAGCTTGACGGGGTGGGCAGATACGCAGTATTTT

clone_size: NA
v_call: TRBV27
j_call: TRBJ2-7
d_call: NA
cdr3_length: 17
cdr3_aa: CASAPEDIRDQSYEQYF
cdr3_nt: TGTGCCAGCGCTCCTGAGGACATCCGGGACCAGAGCTACGAGCAGTACTTC

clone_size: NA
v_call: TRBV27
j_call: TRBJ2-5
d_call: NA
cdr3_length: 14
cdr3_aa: CASSPRGVQETQYF
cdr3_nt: TGTGCCAGCAGCCCTAGGGGCGTTCAAGAGACCCAGTACTTC

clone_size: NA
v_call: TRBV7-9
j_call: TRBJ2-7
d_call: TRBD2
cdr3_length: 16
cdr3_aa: CASSQTSGRQDWEQYF
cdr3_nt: TGTGCCAGCAGCCAGACTAGCGGGAGGCAAGATTGGGAGCAGTACTTC

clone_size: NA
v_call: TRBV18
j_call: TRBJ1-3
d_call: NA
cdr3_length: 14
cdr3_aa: CASSPEGSGNTIYF
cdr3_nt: TGTGCCAGCTCACCGGAGGGCTCTGGAAACACCATATATTTT

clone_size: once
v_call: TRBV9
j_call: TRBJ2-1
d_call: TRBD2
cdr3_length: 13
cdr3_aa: CASSAVGGYEQFF
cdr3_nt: TGTGCCAGCAGCGCCGTCGGGGGGTATGAGCAGTTCTTC

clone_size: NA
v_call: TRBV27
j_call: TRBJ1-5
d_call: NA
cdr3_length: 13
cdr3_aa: CASSSSANQPQHF
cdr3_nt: NA

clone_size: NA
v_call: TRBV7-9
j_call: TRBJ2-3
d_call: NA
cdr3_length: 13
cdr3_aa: CASSLVGTDTQYF
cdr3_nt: TGTGCCAGCAGCTTAGTAGGCACAGATACGCAGTATTTT

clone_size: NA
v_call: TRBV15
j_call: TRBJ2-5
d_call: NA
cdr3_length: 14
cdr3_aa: CATRANELQETQYF
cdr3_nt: TGTGCCACCCGGGCTAACGAACTCCAAGAGACCCAGTACTTC

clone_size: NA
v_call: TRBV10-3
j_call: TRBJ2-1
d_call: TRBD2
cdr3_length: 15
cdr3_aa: CAISVAGVSYNEQFF
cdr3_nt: TGTGCCATCAGTGTAGCGGGAGTCTCCTACAATGAGCAGTTCTTC

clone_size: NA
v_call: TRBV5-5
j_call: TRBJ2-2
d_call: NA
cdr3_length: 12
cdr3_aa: CASSLIPGELFF
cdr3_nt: TGTGCCAGCAGCTTGATTCCCGGGGAGCTGTTTTTT

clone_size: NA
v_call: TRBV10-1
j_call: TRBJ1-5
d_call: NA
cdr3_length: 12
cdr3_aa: CASSENAQPQHF
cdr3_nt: TGCGCCAGCAGTGAGAACGCTCAGCCCCAGCATTTT

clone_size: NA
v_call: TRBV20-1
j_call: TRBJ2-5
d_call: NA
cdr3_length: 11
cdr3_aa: CSARILETQYF
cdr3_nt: TGCAGTGCTAGAATATTGGAGACCCAGTACTTC

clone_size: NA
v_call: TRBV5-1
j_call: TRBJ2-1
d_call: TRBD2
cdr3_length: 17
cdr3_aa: CASSLFGGGNSYNEQFF
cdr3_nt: TGCGCCAGCAGCTTGTTTGGCGGGGGGAACTCCTACAATGAGCAGTTCTTC

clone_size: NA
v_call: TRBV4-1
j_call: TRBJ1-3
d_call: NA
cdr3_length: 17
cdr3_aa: CASSQGGARTKGNTIYF
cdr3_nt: TGCGCCAGCAGCCAAGGGGGGGCCCGGACCAAGGGAAACACCATATATTTT

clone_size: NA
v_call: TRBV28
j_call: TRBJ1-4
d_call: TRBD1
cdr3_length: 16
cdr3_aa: CASSLIRQGANEKLFF
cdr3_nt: TGTGCCAGCAGTTTAATCCGACAGGGAGCTAATGAAAAACTGTTTTTT

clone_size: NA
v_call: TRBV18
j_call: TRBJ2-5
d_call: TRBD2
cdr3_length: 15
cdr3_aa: CASSPGLAIQETQYF
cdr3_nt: TGTGCCAGCTCACCGGGACTAGCGATACAAGAGACCCAGTACTTC

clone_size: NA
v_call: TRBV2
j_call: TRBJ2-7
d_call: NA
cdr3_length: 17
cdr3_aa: CASWGRALGQDTYEQYF
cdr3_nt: TGTGCCAGCTGGGGGCGGGCGTTGGGGCAGGACACCTACGAGCAGTACTTC

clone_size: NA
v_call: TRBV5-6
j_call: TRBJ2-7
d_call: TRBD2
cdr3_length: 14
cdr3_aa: CASSREGRVPEQYF
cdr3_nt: TGTGCCAGCAGCCGGGAGGGGAGGGTTCCCGAGCAGTACTTC

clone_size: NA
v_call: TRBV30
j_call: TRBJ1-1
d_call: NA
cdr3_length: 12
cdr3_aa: CAWSQRSTEAFF
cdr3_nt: TGTGCCTGGAGTCAGCGGAGCACTGAAGCTTTCTTT